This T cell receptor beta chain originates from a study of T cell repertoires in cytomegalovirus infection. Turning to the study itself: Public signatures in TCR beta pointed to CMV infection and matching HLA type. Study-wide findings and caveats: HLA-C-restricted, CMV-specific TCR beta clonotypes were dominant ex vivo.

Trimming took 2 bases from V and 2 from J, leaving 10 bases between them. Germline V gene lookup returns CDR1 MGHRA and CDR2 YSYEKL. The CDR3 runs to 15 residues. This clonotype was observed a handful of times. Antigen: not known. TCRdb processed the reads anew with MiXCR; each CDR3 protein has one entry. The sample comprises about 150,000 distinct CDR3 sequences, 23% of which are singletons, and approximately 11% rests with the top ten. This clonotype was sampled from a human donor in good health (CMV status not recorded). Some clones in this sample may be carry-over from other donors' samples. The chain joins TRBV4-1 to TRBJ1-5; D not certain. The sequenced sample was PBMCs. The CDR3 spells CASSQPKEGNQPQHF. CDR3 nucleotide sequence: TGCGCCAGCAGCCAACCGAAAGAGGGCAATCAGCCCCAGCATTTT.